This entry describes one TCR beta chain. Its antigen remains unidentified. Germline V lookup: CDR1 MGHRA, CDR2 YSYEKL. V lost 4 bases and J 2 bases, leaving 5 bases between the germline ends. This CDR3 spans 12 amino acids. This record comes from a study of a mutant IDH1 vaccine in newly diagnosed glioma. The overall study: The treated group averaged 40.4 years old and was roughly 60% male, about 40% female. It was radiotherapy, temozolomide, or both that patients received previously, with most receiving both.

Time point specified: baseline, week 1 (first vaccination visit). Documented treatment: pre-vaccination baseline after standard-of-care therapy. TCRdb keeps only in-frame clones here, not all; method: immunoSEQ multiplex PCR. The sample yields 55,000 to 70,000 clones, more than 65% seen once. Study observations and caveats: Pseudoprogression seemed unlinked to shifts in top peripheral T cell clonotypes. Evidence of vaccine-induced immune responses was documented in 85% to 95% of patients.

The J gene is TRBJ2-5, the V gene TRBV4-1, with unresolved D. The source was PBMCs, collected from a glioma patient treated with radiotherapy, temozolomide or both. The receptor comes from a man between 45 and 60 years old with glioma. As DNA, the CDR3 is TGCGCCAGCAGCCCGACGCAAGAGACCCAGTACTTC. Protein sequence: CASSPTQETQYF.